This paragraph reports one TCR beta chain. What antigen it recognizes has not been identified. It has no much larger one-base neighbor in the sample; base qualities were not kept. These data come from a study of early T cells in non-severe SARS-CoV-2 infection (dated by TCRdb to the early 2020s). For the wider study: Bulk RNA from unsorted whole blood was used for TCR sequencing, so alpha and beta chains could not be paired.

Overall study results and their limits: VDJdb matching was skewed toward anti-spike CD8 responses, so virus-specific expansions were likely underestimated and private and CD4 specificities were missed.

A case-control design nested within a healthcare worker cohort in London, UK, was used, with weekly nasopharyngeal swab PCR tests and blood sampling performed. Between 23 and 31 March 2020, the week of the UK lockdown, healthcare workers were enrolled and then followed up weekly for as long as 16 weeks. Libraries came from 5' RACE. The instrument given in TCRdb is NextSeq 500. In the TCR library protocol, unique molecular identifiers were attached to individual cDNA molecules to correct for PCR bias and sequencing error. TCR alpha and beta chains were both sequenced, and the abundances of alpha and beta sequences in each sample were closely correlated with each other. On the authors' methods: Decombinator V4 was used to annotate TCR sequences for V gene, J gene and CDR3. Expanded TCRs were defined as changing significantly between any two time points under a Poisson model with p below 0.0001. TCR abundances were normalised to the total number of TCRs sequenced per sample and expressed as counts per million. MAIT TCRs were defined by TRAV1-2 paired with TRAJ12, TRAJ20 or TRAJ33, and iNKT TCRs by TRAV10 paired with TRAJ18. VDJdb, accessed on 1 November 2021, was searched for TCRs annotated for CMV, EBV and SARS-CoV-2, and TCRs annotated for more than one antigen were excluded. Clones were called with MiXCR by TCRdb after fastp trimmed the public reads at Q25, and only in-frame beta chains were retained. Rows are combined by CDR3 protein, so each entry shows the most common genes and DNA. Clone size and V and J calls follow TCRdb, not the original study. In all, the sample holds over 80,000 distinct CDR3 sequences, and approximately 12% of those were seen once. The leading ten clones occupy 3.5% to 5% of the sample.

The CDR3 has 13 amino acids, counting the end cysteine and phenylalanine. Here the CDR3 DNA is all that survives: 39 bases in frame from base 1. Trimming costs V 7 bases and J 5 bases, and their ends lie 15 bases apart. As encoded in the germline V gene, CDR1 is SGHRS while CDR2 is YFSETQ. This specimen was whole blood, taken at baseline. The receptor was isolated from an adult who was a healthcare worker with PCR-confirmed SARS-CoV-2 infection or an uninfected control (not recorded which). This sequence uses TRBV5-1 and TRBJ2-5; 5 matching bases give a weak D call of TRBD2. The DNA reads TGCGCCAGCGCACTAGGGCAGTACGAGACCCAGTACTTC. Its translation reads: CASALGQYETQYF. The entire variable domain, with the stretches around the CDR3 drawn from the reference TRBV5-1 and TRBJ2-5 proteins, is KAGVTQTPRYLIKTRGQQVTLSCSPISGHRSVSWYQQTPGQGLQFLFEYFSETQRNKGNFPGRFSGRQFSNSRSEMNVSTLELGDSALYLCASALGQYETQYFGPGTRLLVL.